This T cell receptor (beta chain) originates from a study of naive and memory T cell subsets. Two oligonucleotides, mixed equimolar, formed the beta constant-region primer covering TRBC1 and TRBC2. Ligated cDNA was amplified by four rounds of PCR with nested alpha and beta constant-region primers and SP2. TCRdb re-called the UMI-ligation and nested PCR reads with MiXCR, one entry per CDR3 protein. Of about 120,000 distinct CDR3 sequences in the sample, around 35% are singletons; the top ten hold approximately 0.87%. On this clonotype itself: Its antigen is undetermined.

The V segment lost 7 bases and the J segment 7 bases; nucleotides outside the gene matches: 10. CDR1 and CDR2 from the germline V gene are MNHNS and SASEGT. The CDR3 runs 14 residues. Study-level points and caveats: From naive to CM, EM and EMRA, diversity decreased and Gini increased.

The receptor comes from a human donor in good health. The chain has TRBV6-1 and TRBJ2-1; 7 positions match TRBD2. What was sequenced was central memory CD4+ T cells from blood. CDR3 loop: CASISATSANEQFF. The CDR3 DNA reads TGTGCCAGCATTTCGGCCACTAGCGCAAATGAGCAGTTCTTC.